The 12 T cell receptor beta chains given below trace back to one sample, sequenced in a study of T-cell memory formation after mild COVID-19. TCRdb itself ran the 5' RACE reads through MiXCR, one entry per CDR3 protein. Of about 110,000 distinct CDR3 sequences in the sample, over 15% were seen once. The sequencing sample was made of PBMCs or a T cell subset sorted from them (not recorded which). The receptors come from a man aged 18 to 30 who had mild COVID-19 (a few samples of this study predate the infection). Cell type and time point are not known.

As concerns this clonotype: Being one base from a much bigger clone, this may be a read error. The chain has TRBV5-6 and TRBJ2-1, with 9 bases matching TRBD1. Germline V gives CDR1 SGHDT, CDR2 YYEEEE. V lost 0 bases to trimming and J lost 9 bases; unmatched junction nucleotides: 1. CDR3 size: 13 residues. CDR3 bases: TGTGCCAGCAGCTTGGACAGGGGGCTTGAGCAGTTCTTC. It yields the protein CASSLDRGLEQFF.

This clonotype was detected only a few times. The V gene is TRBV7-8, the J gene TRBJ2-3; TRBD2 matches 15 bases. Germline CDR1 SGHVS, CDR2 FQNEAQ. V dropped 7 bases and J dropped 6; count of bases not matched to a gene: 8. The CDR3 sequence is 16 residues long. The chain's CDR3 is CASTLRTSGGGDTQYF. The CDR3 coding sequence is TGTGCCAGCACTTTGAGGACTAGCGGGGGGGGCGATACGCAGTATTTT.

This clonotype was seen a handful of times. The chain recombines TRBV7-9 with TRBJ1-1, with 7 bases matching TRBD1. Germline V gene data show CDR1 as SEHNR and CDR2 as FQNEAQ (reference sequence). The length of the CDR3 is 15 residues. V lost 6 bases to trimming and J lost 5 bases; unmatched junction nucleotides: 12. Here the CDR3 reads CASSEGTRGLTEAFF. CDR3 nucleotides: TGTGCCAGCAGTGAGGGCACGAGGGGGCTGACTGAAGCTTTCTTT.

The V call is TRBV7-9, the J call TRBJ2-5; no reliable D call. The CDR3 has 14 amino acids. Germline loops: CDR1 SEHNR, CDR2 FQNEAQ (reference sequence). With 5 bases removed from V and 2 bases from J, the gap between germline ends came to 12 bases. CDR3 sequence (DNA): TGTGCCAGCAGCCCCAGGATTCTACAAGAGACCCAGTACTTC. It yields the protein CASSPRILQETQYF.

J is TRBJ2-7 and V is TRBV6-2 or TRBV6-3; a weak D match, TRBD2 (6 bases). The germline gives CDR1 MNHEY, CDR2 SVGEGT. The V end lost 6 bases, the J end lost 0 bases, and 12 bases lay between the germline ends. CDR3 length: 14 residues. CDR3 coding DNA: TGTGCCAGCAGAATCCGGGGGAGCTCCTACGAGCAGTACGTC. It specifies CASRIRGSSYEQYV.

This clonotype was seen more than once but under ten times. The chain links TRBV7-9 to TRBJ2-6; possibly TRBD1 for D (5 bases). Trimming pared 2 bases from V and 3 bases from J, leaving 17 bases between. Germline CDR1 reads SEHNR; CDR2 reads FQNEAQ (reference sequence). The CDR3 runs to 18 residues. The CDR3 DNA is TGTGCCAGCAGCTTAAACCCCAGGGCTGATTATGGGGCCAACGTCCTGACTTTC. Residues: CASSLNPRADYGANVLTF. The full variable domain, rest sourced from reference TRBV7-9 and TRBJ2-6, is DTGVSQNPRHKITKRGQNVTFRCDPISEHNRLYWYRQTLGQGPEFLTYFQNEAQLEKSRLLSDRFSAERPKGSFSTLEIQRTEQGDSAMYLCASSLNPRADYGANVLTFGAGSRLTVL.

The chain carries TRBV25-1 and TRBJ1-6; D is unresolved. Germline CDR1 is MGHDK and CDR2 is SYGVNS. V shed 0 bases and J shed 5 bases, with 5 bases lying between them. The CDR3 spans 14 residues. The CDR3 region has the DNA TGTGCCAGCAGTGAATATCAGGATAATTCACCCCTCCACTTT. Encoded protein: CASSEYQDNSPLHF.

The J gene is TRBJ1-1, the V gene TRBV7-6; D unclear. This CDR3 spans 15 amino acids. Germline V gene sequence: CDR1 SGHVS, CDR2 FNYEAQ. V lost 0 bases, J lost 4 bases, and 12 bases lay in between. The CDR3 reads CASSLAAGEITEAFF. The CDR3, as DNA: TGTGCCAGCAGCTTAGCAGCCGGGGAGATCACTGAAGCTTTCTTT.

This clonotype was picked up a small number of times. V usage is TRBV6-2 or TRBV6-3 and J usage is TRBJ1-1; the D is unclear. Deletions cut 2 bases from V and 4 bases from J, with 20 bases between. Per germline, CDR1 MNHEY and CDR2 SVGEGT. CDR3 length equals 17 residues. CDR3 in DNA: TGTGCCAGCAGTTACCGACTTGGGAGTCTAAGTGGCACTGAAGCTTTCTTT. Amino acids: CASSYRLGSLSGTEAFF.

The chain combines TRBV3-1 with TRBJ2-7; no clear D. The CDR3 sequence is 14 residues long. The germline V gene has CDR1 LGHDT and CDR2 YNNKEL (reference sequence). V dropped 1 base and J dropped 3 bases, with 10 bases sitting between them. The CDR3 loop reads CASSQGYRGYEQYF. For the CDR3, the DNA is TGTGCCAGCAGCCAAGGATATCGAGGCTACGAGCAGTACTTC.

This clonotype was detected a few times. The chain carries TRBV9 and TRBJ2-2, with D uncertain. V dropped 4 bases and J dropped 1 base, with 14 bases sitting between them. The germline V gene encodes CDR1 SGDLS and CDR2 YYNGEE. The CDR3 loop spans 16 amino acids. CDR3 bases: TGTGCCAGCAGCTCCCGCCACGGTATGAACACCGGGGAGCTGTTTTTT. It yields the protein CASSSRHGMNTGELFF. Supplemented by reference TRBV9 and TRBJ2-2, the full variable domain reads DSGVTQTPKHLITATGQRVTLRCSPRSGDLSVYWYQQSLDQGLQFLIQYYNGEERAKGNILERFSAQQFPDLHSELNLSSLELGDSALYFCASSSRHGMNTGELFFGEGSRLTVL.

This clonotype came up a few times. This chain joins TRBV24-1 and TRBJ1-5; no firm D call. This CDR3 is built from 13 residues. V was pared by 5 bases and J by 9 bases, with 13 bases between. CDR1 is KGHDR and CDR2 is SFDVKD in the germline V gene. The CDR3 sequence: CATSGTGVGPQHF. In nucleotides, the CDR3 is TGTGCCACCAGTGGGACCGGGGTTGGGCCCCAGCATTTT.